This TCR beta chain was captured in a study of CD8+CD57+ T cells in acquired aplastic anemia. TCR beta VDJ and CDR3 profiling used genomic DNA as template. TCRdb reanalysed the reads using MiXCR and keeps one entry per CDR3 protein. The sample carries about 190,000 distinct CDR3 sequences, approximately 49% recorded once. V gave up 0 bases and J gave up 3 bases, with 15 bases separating them. The CDR3 totals 15 residues. CDR1 and CDR2 from the germline V gene are DFQATT and SNEGSKA (reference sequence). The gene calls are TRBV20-1 and TRBJ2-7; perhaps TRBD1 as D (6 bases). The receptor was isolated from a human donor in good health, serving as a control. The sequenced material came from sorted CD4+, CD8+, or CD8+CD57+ T cells (not recorded which) from PBMCs. CDR3 amino acids: CSARDYRQGNYEQYF. CDR3 DNA sequence: TGCAGTGCTAGAGATTATCGGCAGGGGAACTACGAGCAGTACTTC.